These 17 T cell receptor beta chains came from one sample sequenced in a study of shared clonotypes between healthy human individuals (dated by TCRdb to about 2020). CD8 naive samples were CD45RO-negative cells positively selected for CCR7, giving a CD45RA+CCR7+ population that excluded TemRA cells. Libraries came from the immunoSEQ multiplex PCR assay. TCRdb's version of the immuneACCESS table is confined to in-frame rearrangements and falls short of the full clone set. An unresolved V gene accounts for under half of the shortfall where checked; the remainder is of unknown origin. Within this sample are about 2 million clones, with 85% to 95% of them counted one time only. The top ten constitute 0.9% to 1.3% of the sample. The sample taken for sequencing was naive CD8+ T cells sorted from blood. The cell subset or site label corresponds to: CD45RA+CCR7+. Source of these receptors: a man aged 18 to 30 in good health.

The chain has TRBV27 and TRBJ2-2; D is undetermined. V was clipped by 4 bases and J by 2 bases, with 20 bases between them. This CDR3 is built from 18 residues. Germline values: CDR1 MNHEY, CDR2 SMNVEV (reference sequence). For the CDR3, the DNA is TGTGCCAGCAGTTCGGAGATCCTGGCCCCGTTAAACACCGGGGAGCTGTTTTTT. Translating it yields CASSSEILAPLNTGELFF.

The chain carries TRBV30 and TRBJ2-1; unclear D gene. Trimming pared 3 bases from V and 0 bases from J, leaving 6 bases between. Germline V lookup: CDR1 GTSNPN, CDR2 SVGIG (reference sequence). CDR3 length equals 13 residues. CDR3 sequence (DNA): TGTGCCTGGAGAGCCAACTCCTACAATGAGCAGTTCTTC. Translated: CAWRANSYNEQFF.

The V and J genes are TRBV11-2 and TRBJ2-7, with TRBD1 identical over 9 bases. Germline V lookup: CDR1 SGHAT, CDR2 FQNNGV. The CDR3 totals 16 residues. With 6 bases clipped from V and 5 bases from J, the junction kept 14 bases outside the gene matches. The CDR3 here is CASSPNTGGAPNEQYF. The CDR3 DNA sequence: TGTGCCAGCAGTCCTAACACAGGGGGCGCCCCGAACGAGCAGTACTTC. The entire variable domain, with the rest obtained from reference TRBV11-2 and TRBJ2-7, is as follows: EAGVAQSPRYKIIEKRQSVAFWCNPISGHATLYWYQQILGQGPKLLIQFQNNGVVDDSQLPKDRFSAERLKGVDSTLKIQPAKLEDSAVYLCASSPNTGGAPNEQYFGPGTRLTVT.

The genes are TRBV11-2 and TRBJ1-4; 7 bases are shared with TRBD1. The junction had 11 bases not matched to a gene; V was cut back by 6 bases and J by 7 bases. Germline V gene data show CDR1 as SGHAT and CDR2 as FQNNGV. The length of the CDR3 is 15 residues. The CDR3 is CASSKTGTVGEKLFF. For the CDR3, the DNA is TGTGCCAGCAGTAAAACTGGGACAGTTGGTGAAAAACTGTTTTTT. The full variable domain, its missing parts supplied by reference TRBV11-2 and TRBJ1-4, is EAGVAQSPRYKIIEKRQSVAFWCNPISGHATLYWYQQILGQGPKLLIQFQNNGVVDDSQLPKDRFSAERLKGVDSTLKIQPAKLEDSAVYLCASSKTGTVGEKLFFGSGTQLSVL.

This clone showed up just once. The chain joins TRBV25-1 to TRBJ1-2; weak D call: TRBD1 (5 bases). V was pared by 3 bases and J by 3 bases, with 8 bases between. CDR1 MGHDK and CDR2 SYGVNS come from the germline V gene. CDR3 size: 13 residues. The CDR3 nucleotides read TGTGCCAGCAGTGAGACAGCGCACTATGGCTACACCTTC. Translating it yields CASSETAHYGYTF.

This rearrangement joins TRBV5-1 to TRBJ1-2; possible D gene TRBD1, 5 bases. V was cut by 1 base and J by 5 bases, with 9 bases left in between. The germline V gene has CDR1 SGHRS and CDR2 YFSETQ. The CDR3 loop spans 13 amino acids. This CDR3 reads CASSLTDRYGYTF. In DNA form, the CDR3 reads TGCGCCAGCAGCTTGACTGACAGATATGGCTACACCTTC.

The V gene is TRBV5-1, the J gene TRBJ1-2, with unresolved D. The CDR3 is made up of 14 amino acids. V lost 1 base to trimming and J lost 5 bases, with 12 bases between them. Germline V gene data show CDR1 as SGHRS and CDR2 as YFSETQ. The CDR3 DNA follows: TGCGCCAGCAGCTTGAGTGGAGTTGTTTATGGCTACACCTTC. Protein: CASSLSGVVYGYTF.

J is TRBJ2-7 and V is TRBV7-9, with 7 bases fitting TRBD1. This CDR3 is 14 amino acids long. Germline V gene sequence: CDR1 SEHNR, CDR2 FQNEAQ (reference sequence). Trimming removed 5 bases from V and 1 base from J; junction bases left unmatched: 5. CDR3 bases: TGTGCCAGCAGCATAGGGGGCCTGTCCTACGAGCAGTACTTC. Residues: CASSIGGLSYEQYF.

CDR3 sequence: CASTDRGTEAFF. The CDR3 DNA reads TGTGCCAGCACCGATCGGGGCACTGAAGCTTTCTTT. The chain has TRBV2 and TRBJ1-1; D ambiguous. CDR3 length equals 12 residues. The V end was cut by 7 bases, the J end by 4 bases, with 10 bases between. Germline CDR1 is SNHLY and CDR2 is FYNNEI.

In the case of this clone: In the same sample, other DNA sequences code for this CDR3. This chain uses TRBV5-6 with TRBJ2-7, with unresolved D. Germline CDR1 and CDR2: SGHDT and YYEEEE. The CDR3 runs to 12 residues. V lost 0 bases and J 4 bases, leaving 5 bases between the germline ends. The CDR3 nucleotides read TGTGCCAGCAGCTTGGGTGCATACGAGCAGTACTTC. Translation gives CASSLGAYEQYF.

In DNA form, the CDR3 reads TGTGCCAGCAGCTTGGATCGCCAGGCGAACACCGGGGAGCTGTTTTTT. Translated: CASSLDRQANTGELFF. The chain is built from TRBV5-6 and TRBJ2-2, with D unresolved. This CDR3 region has 16 residues. Germline CDR1 is SGHDT and CDR2 is YYEEEE. V was trimmed by 0 bases and J by 0 bases, leaving 9 bases between them.

The chain joins TRBV19 to TRBJ2-7; D gene ambiguous. The germline V and J ends were trimmed by 3 bases and 3 bases, with 9 bases remaining between them. This CDR3 has 13 residues. The germline gives CDR1 LNHDA, CDR2 SQIVND (reference sequence). The CDR3 coding sequence is TGTGCCAGTAGTATCGCCATCTTCTACGAGCAGTACTTC. Its translation: CASSIAIFYEQYF.

The V call is TRBV6-6, the J call TRBJ2-3; D gene uncertain. V shed 1 base and J shed 5 bases, with 7 bases lying between them. The CDR3 contains 13 residues. Germline V lookup: CDR1 MNHNY, CDR2 SVGAGI (reference sequence). The CDR3 reads CASSYYSVDTQYF. DNA for the CDR3: TGTGCCAGCAGTTACTATTCTGTAGATACGCAGTATTTT.

CDR3 in DNA: TGTGCCAGCAGCCATCTAGCGGGAGGGCCGAGCGAGCAGTACTTC. Protein product: CASSHLAGGPSEQYF. The genes are TRBV5-4 and TRBJ2-7; 12 bases are shared with TRBD2. CDR3 length equals 15 residues. V trimming: 4 bases; J trimming: 6 bases; junction bases outside the gene matches: 8. The germline gives CDR1 SGHNT, CDR2 YYREEE (reference sequence).

The chain recombines TRBV30 with TRBJ1-2; possible D gene TRBD1, 6 bases. This CDR3 is 12 amino acids long. V lost 0 bases, J lost 6 bases, and 8 bases lay in between. Germline assignment: CDR1 GTSNPN and CDR2 SVGIG (reference sequence). DNA of the CDR3: TGTGCCTGGAGTGTGTACAGGGATGGCTACACCTTC. Translated, it gives CAWSVYRDGYTF.

The chain combines TRBV6-1 with TRBJ1-1; D unresolved. CDR3 length: 15 residues. CDR1 is MNHNS, CDR2 SASEGT, per germline. V lost 7 bases and J lost 0, with 15 bases in between. The CDR3 nucleotides read TGTGCCAGCACCGGCAGCCGTCAAATGAACACTGAAGCTTTCTTT. The encoded protein is CASTGSRQMNTEAFF.

CDR3 sequence reads: CASSLSGTGIGYTF. CDR3 DNA: TGTGCCAGCAGCTTATCCGGGACAGGGATTGGCTACACCTTC. This rearrangement joins TRBV7-9 to TRBJ1-2, with 9 nucleotides matching TRBD1. V shed 2 bases, J shed 7 bases, and the junction held 5 bases outside the gene matches. Germline values: CDR1 SEHNR, CDR2 FQNEAQ (reference sequence). The CDR3 extends over 14 amino acids.